The T cell receptor (beta chain) described here comes from a study of blood T cell repertoires in COVID-19. Across the study: Acute and convalescent COVID-19 specimens originated in the United States, Italy and Spain. Sources were T cells, B-cell-depleted T cells, or PBMCs; the material itself was cDNA or gDNA.

Generated by immunoSEQ multiplex PCR, the TCRdb table keeps only in-frame clones and is missing some. This sample has roughly 180,000 clones, with approximately 84% found just once. Per the germline V gene, CDR1 is SGHVS and CDR2 is FQNEAQ. This CDR3 spans 15 amino acids. The V segment lost 1 base and the J segment 2 bases; nucleotides outside the gene matches: 5. The source is a human donor in a cohort sampled during active COVID-19. The specimen sequenced was peripheral blood. V gene TRBV7-8 combines with J gene TRBJ2-7, with 7 bases identical to TRBD2. CDR3 DNA sequence: TGTGCCAGCAGCTTAGTTCCAGGGAGGGCCTACGAGCAGTACTTC. Its protein is CASSLVPGRAYEQYF.